This T cell receptor beta chain was retrieved from a study of T cell repertoires in cytomegalovirus infection. Study-wide context: Well-studied HLA-B-restricted epitopes and recently identified HLA-C-restricted epitopes of CMV were both used in the study. In public TCR beta signatures, there were indications of both CMV infection and matching HLA type. Study-wide results and caveats: CMV-specific TCR beta clonotypes restricted by HLA-C dominated the ex vivo response.

CDR1 and CDR2 (germline): DFQATT, SNEGSKA (reference sequence). Trimming pared 4 bases from V and 8 bases from J, leaving 20 bases between. The CDR3 is 15 amino acids. Regarding this clonotype: Antigen: not known.

TCRdb re-analysed the reads in MiXCR, keeping a single row per CDR3 protein. The data show fewer than 950,000 distinct CDR3 sequences, with 30% to 35% seen just once and around 12% held by the top ten. This receptor was taken from a human donor in good health (CMV status not recorded). Some clones in this sample may be carry-over from other donors' samples. The sequences come from cultured CD8+ T cells from PBMCs, collected from culture after CMV antigen stimulation. The rearrangement uses TRBV20-1 and TRBJ2-2; maybe TRBD2 (5 bases). CDR3: CSATPRKPRGGELFF. The CDR3 DNA is TGCAGTGCTACCCCCCGGAAGCCTCGGGGTGGGGAGCTGTTTTTT.